This T cell receptor (beta chain) was obtained from a study of cytomegalovirus exposure and HLA in healthy donors. Study-wide points: According to a subsequent analysis, TCR clusters from the first cohort were inclined to appear together in the 110 or so validation repertoires.

About this clone: Its antigen is undetermined.

Using immunoSEQ multiplex PCR, the repertoire was profiled, and TCRdb retains in-frame clones only, with some absent. The sample includes 150,000 to 200,000 clones, about 85% seen only once; the top ten take under 2.5%. Looked up from germline, CDR1 is MGHDK and CDR2 is SYGVNS. This CDR3 spans 18 amino acids. The ends lost 1 base at V and 0 bases at J; junction bases unmatched: 7. The receptor comes from a man aged 30 to 45 in good health and CMV-seropositive. V usage is TRBV25-1 and J usage is TRBJ1-3; 9 bases are shared with TRBD1. The specimen was PBMCs. DNA for the CDR3: TGTGCCAGCAGTGAATCCCCAGGACAGGGGAGCTCTGGAAACACCATATATTTT. Translation: CASSESPGQGSSGNTIYF. Combining the CDR3 with reference TRBV25-1 and TRBJ1-3 gives the whole variable domain EADIYQTPRYLVIGTGKKITLECSQTMGHDKMYWYQQDPGMELHLIHYSYGVNSTEKGDLSSESTVSRIRTEHFPLTLESARPSHTSQYLCASSESPGQGSSGNTIYFGEGSWLTVV.